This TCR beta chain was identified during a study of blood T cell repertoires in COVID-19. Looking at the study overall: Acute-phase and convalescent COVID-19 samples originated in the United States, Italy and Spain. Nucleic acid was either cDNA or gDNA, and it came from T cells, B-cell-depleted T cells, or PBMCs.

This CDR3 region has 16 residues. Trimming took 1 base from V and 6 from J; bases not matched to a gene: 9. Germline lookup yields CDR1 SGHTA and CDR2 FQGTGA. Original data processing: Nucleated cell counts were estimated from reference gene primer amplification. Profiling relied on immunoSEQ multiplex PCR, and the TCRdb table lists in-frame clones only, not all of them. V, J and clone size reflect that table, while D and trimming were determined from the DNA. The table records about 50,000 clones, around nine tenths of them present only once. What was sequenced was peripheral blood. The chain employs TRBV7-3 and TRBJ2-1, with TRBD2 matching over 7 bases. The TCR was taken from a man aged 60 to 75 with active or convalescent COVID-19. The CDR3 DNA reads TGTGCCAGCAGCTTAAAACGCAGCGGGGTGTTCAATGAGCAGTTCTTC. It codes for CASSLKRSGVFNEQFF.